This entry lists 22 T cell receptor delta chains sequenced from one sample in a study of delta chains in infants with herpesvirus infections. PBMC RNA was reverse transcribed using gamma-chain- and delta-chain-specific primers. TCRdb re-called the RT-PCR reads through CATT. The sample includes 1,700 or so delta-chain clones, 6.5% to 8.5% seen only once; the top ten take less than 4.5%. Material: peripheral blood, obtained at time point 1 of longitudinal follow-up. The receptors here all came from a human donor who was a Ugandan infant, either HIV-exposed or HIV-unexposed (not recorded which).

This clone is medium-sized within its sample. This rearrangement joins TRDV1 to TRDJ1; 7 nucleotides agree with TRDD3. Germline CDR1 and CDR2: TSWWSYY and QGS. The CDR3 loop spans 18 amino acids. The V gene end was trimmed by 5 bases and the J gene end by 0 bases; junction bases not matched to a gene: 15. CDR3 protein: CALGTEELGGEYTDKLIF. The CDR3 DNA sequence: TGTGCTCTTGGGACAGAAGAGCTGGGGGGAGAGTACACCGATAAACTCATCTTT.

By share, this clone counts as medium-sized (0.01 to 0.1%). The gene calls are TRDV1 and TRDJ1, with D unresolved. The length of the CDR3 is 18 residues. V dropped 1 base and J dropped 2 bases, with 20 bases sitting between them. Germline CDR1 reads TSWWSYY; CDR2 reads QGS. The DNA for the CDR3 is TGTGCTCTTGGGGAACCCCCCCGTTCCGGCCACAGGACCGATAAACTCATCTTT. It translates to CALGEPPRSGHRTDKLIF.

The table lists this clone with a few counts. The V gene is TRDV1, the J gene TRDJ2; 7 bases fit TRDD3. In germline, CDR1 is TSWWSYY, CDR2 QGS. The length of the CDR3 is 20 residues. With V trimmed by 4 bases and J by 0 bases, 17 bases remained unmatched. The CDR3: CALGVEGGGILKALTAQLFF. The CDR3 DNA reads TGTGCTCTTGGGGTAGAGGGGGGGGGGATCCTTAAAGCTTTGACAGCACAACTCTTCTTT.

This clone is categorized as medium-sized. The V gene is TRDV1, the J gene TRDJ1, with 7 nucleotides matching TRDD3. The CDR3 has 21 amino acids. Per the germline V gene, CDR1 is TSWWSYY and CDR2 is QGS. Unmatched junction bases numbered 25, after V lost 5 bases and J lost 1 base. The CDR3 sequence: CALGKGFGPSGGTEATDKLIF. In DNA form, the CDR3 reads TGTGCTCTTGGGAAGGGGTTTGGCCCGTCTGGGGGTACCGAAGCCACCGATAAACTCATCTTT.

In its sample, this clone ranks as large (0.1 to 1%). This chain links TRDV1 with TRDJ1, with 11 positions matching TRDD3. V trimming: 2 bases; J trimming: 0 bases; junction bases outside the gene matches: 8. The CDR3 extends over 18 amino acids. The V gene's germline CDR1 is TSWWSYY and CDR2 QGS. The CDR3 DNA sequence: TGTGCTCTTGGGGAAAACCGGGCTGGGGGATACTACACCGATAAACTCATCTTT. Translated, it gives CALGENRAGGYYTDKLIF.

V and J are TRDV1 and TRDJ1, with TRDD3 matching 13 bases. After removal of 3 bases from V and 7 bases from J, the junction contained 11 bases not matched to a gene. The germline V gene has CDR1 TSWWSYY and CDR2 QGS. CDR3 length: 17 residues. DNA for the CDR3: TGTGCTCTTGGGGACGCCCAAGTACTGGGGGATACGCGTAAACTCATCTTT. It yields the protein CALGDAQVLGDTRKLIF.

A word on this clone: A much larger clone differs from this one at a single base, so this may be a read error. The rearrangement joins TRDV3 to TRDJ1, with TRDD3 as a possible D gene (5 bases). Trimming pared 4 bases from V and 3 bases from J, leaving 15 bases between. Germline V CDR1 and CDR2: TVYSNPD, GDNSRS (reference sequence). This CDR3 is 13 amino acids long. The CDR3 region is CASTASLADKLIF. The CDR3 coding sequence is TGTGCCTCTACCGCCTCACTGGCCGATAAACTCATCTTT. The full variable domain, rest sourced from reference TRDV3 and TRDJ1, is CDKVTQSSPDQTVASGSEVVLLCTYDTVYSNPDLFWYRIRPDYSFQFVFYGDNSRSEGADFTQGRFSVKHILTQKAFHLVISPVRTEDSATYYCASTASLADKLIFGKGTRVTVEP.

Points on this clone: This may stem from a read error, because a much larger clone lies one nucleotide away. The same CDR3 is also encoded by other DNA sequences in this sample. The genes are TRAV23/DV6 and TRDJ1; TRDD3 aligns across 8 bases. Germline V gives CDR1 NTAFDY, CDR2 IRPDVSE (reference sequence). This CDR3 contains 18 residues. The CDR3 coding sequence is TGTGCGCCCACACTACTGGGGGCCACCGTACGCAGCGAGTCAAAACTCATCTTT. Amino acids: CAPTLLGATVRSESKLIF.

This clone is medium-sized by share. The CDR3, as DNA: TGTGCCTGTGCCACGAAAGGCCTTCCTAATCCGGGGATCATCTTT. The encoded protein is CACATKGLPNPGIIF. No J gene was called, and the V gene is TRDV2; TRDD2 was called by the table and not checked on the DNA. This CDR3 has 15 amino acids. Germline V lookup: CDR1 GEAIGNYY, CDR2 EKD.

This clone is labeled as medium-sized. This same CDR3 is encoded by further DNA sequences in the sample. The chain combines TRDV1 with TRDJ1, with 7 bases that match TRDD2. Germline lookup yields CDR1 TSWWSYY and CDR2 QGS. The CDR3 has 18 amino acids. The J segment lost 0 bases and the V segment lost 5 bases, leaving 15 bases of the junction unmatched. The CDR3 sequence is CALGHNNLPPHYTDKLIF. CDR3 DNA: TGTGCTCTTGGGCACAATAACCTTCCTCCCCATTACACCGATAAACTCATCTTT.

The sample holds a few counts of this clone. This sequence may be a read error, since a much larger clone differs from it by one base. Within the sample, other DNA sequences also encode this same CDR3. The chain carries TRDV3 and TRDJ1, with a tentative D call TRDD3 (5 bases). V was cut by 2 bases and J by 6 bases, with 34 bases left in between. Looked up from germline, CDR1 is TVYSNPD and CDR2 is GDNSRS (reference sequence). This CDR3 is 19 amino acids long. CDR3 DNA: TGTGCCTTTTCGCGGGGGGGCTACTCCAGTAACCGGGGGGCGCATAAACTCATCTTT. Translated: CAFSRGGYSSNRGAHKLIF.

This clone rates as medium-sized. The sample carries other DNA sequences with the same CDR3. The rearrangement uses TRDV1 and TRDJ1; 9 bases align to TRDD2. The CDR3 has 19 amino acids. CDR1 TSWWSYY and CDR2 QGS come from the germline V gene. The trim removed 9 bases at V and 0 bases at J, leaving 20 bases unmatched. The CDR3 DNA reads TGTGCTCTCGAAAAGAAGGCCTTCCTACGGGGGATGAACACCGATAAACTCATCTTT. Translation: CALEKKAFLRGMNTDKLIF.

This clone has just one count. The V gene lacks a call, and TRDJ1 is the J gene; the table assigns TRDD3, which was not confirmed against the DNA. This CDR3 spans 16 amino acids. CDR3 nucleotide sequence: TGTTCCGTACTGGGGGATACCGGAGTGTACACCGATAAACTCATCTTT. This encodes CSVLGDTGVYTDKLIF.

This clone is categorized as medium-sized. The chain has TRDV1 and TRDJ1; weak D call: TRDD2 (6 bases). The V end was cut by 2 bases, the J end by 0 bases, with 22 bases between. This CDR3 spans 19 amino acids. Per the germline V gene, CDR1 is TSWWSYY and CDR2 is QGS. CDR3 in amino acids: CALGETSSYRYRYTDKLIF. CDR3 nucleotide sequence: TGTGCTCTTGGGGAAACCTCCTCCTACCGGTACCGGTACACCGATAAACTCATCTTT.

This clone was observed a handful of times. The V and J genes are TRDV1 and TRDJ1, with 10 bases lining up with TRDD3. This CDR3 has 21 amino acids. V shed 5 bases, J shed 4 bases, and the junction held 25 bases outside the gene matches. CDR1 is TSWWSYY, CDR2 QGS, per germline. CDR3 nucleotide sequence: TGTGCTCTTGGGCAGATACGTTACAGGGGGATACGGGCACAGGCGTTCGATAAACTCATCTTT. Its protein is CALGQIRYRGIRAQAFDKLIF.

The rearrangement links TRDV1 to TRDJ1, with 13 bases matching TRDD3. This CDR3 has 27 residues. V shed 4 bases, J shed 0 bases, and the junction held 35 bases outside the gene matches. Germline V lookup: CDR1 TSWWSYY, CDR2 QGS. The CDR3 is CALGGRPSARVLGDTQNWVKYTDKLIF. The CDR3 coding sequence is TGTGCTCTTGGGGGTCGGCCTTCTGCGCGGGTACTGGGGGATACGCAAAACTGGGTAAAGTACACCGATAAACTCATCTTT.

There are a few counts of this clone. The V gene is TRDV1, the J gene TRDJ1, with 13 positions matching TRDD3. The CDR3 consists of 25 residues. V trimming: 1 base; J trimming: 1 base; junction bases outside the gene matches: 27. Germline values: CDR1 TSWWSYY, CDR2 QGS. As DNA, the CDR3 is TGTGCTCTTGGGGAACGAAAAGGGCTTCCTGCCTACCTCTACTGGGGGATACGAAGCACCGATAAACTCATCTTT. Translated: CALGERKGLPAYLYWGIRSTDKLIF.

This clone is deemed large (0.1 to 1%). The chain carries TRDV1 and TRDJ1; 10 nucleotides line up with TRDD3. Per the germline V gene, CDR1 is TSWWSYY and CDR2 is QGS. Germline trimming cut 4 bases from V and 10 bases from J; bases unmatched to any gene: 21. The CDR3 has 18 amino acids. The CDR3 DNA is TGTGCTCTTGGGGGTCCGACTTTCCCGACTTGGGGGATACAAGGACTCATCTTT. This codes for CALGGPTFPTWGIQGLIF.

This clone is medium-sized by share. The chain combines TRDV1 with TRDJ1, with D unresolved. This CDR3 region has 17 residues. V lost 0 bases and J lost 0, with 14 bases in between. Germline CDR1 and CDR2: TSWWSYY and QGS. DNA of the CDR3: TGTGCTCTTGGGGAACTATTGTTAACCAACTACACCGATAAACTCATCTTT. It specifies CALGELLLTNYTDKLIF.

This clone is termed medium-sized. The rearrangement uses TRDV1 and TRDJ1; TRDD3 matches at 9 bases. The CDR3 totals 23 residues. The trim removed 0 bases at V and 5 bases at J, leaving 28 bases unmatched. From germline, CDR1 is TSWWSYY and CDR2 QGS. The CDR3 sequence is CALGELAYRARVLGDIGVDKLIF. DNA for the CDR3: TGTGCTCTTGGGGAACTAGCCTACCGAGCCCGCGTACTGGGGGACATAGGCGTTGATAAACTCATCTTT.

On this clone: A much larger clone lies one base from this, so it may be a read error. The chain joins TRDV1 to TRDJ1, with D possibly matching TRDD3 (5 bases). The CDR3 loop spans 16 amino acids. Germline CDR1 reads TSWWSYY; CDR2 reads QGS. The CDR3 here is CALGPLPGTWAYKFIF. The CDR3 DNA reads as TGTGCTCTTGGGCCCTTACCTGGGACCTGGGCCTATAAATTCATCTTT.

This clone is classed as medium-sized. J is TRDJ1 and V is TRDV1; D tentatively reads TRDD1 or TRDD2 (6 bases each). This CDR3 is 22 amino acids long. Germline V gene data show CDR1 as TSWWSYY and CDR2 as QGS. V lost 3 bases to trimming and J lost 0 bases, with 32 bases between them. The CDR3 DNA follows: TGTGCTCTTGGGGAGCCTTCCCTCATAATAGTACTGTTCACGTACTACACCGATAAACTCATCTTT. Protein product: CALGEPSLIIVLFTYYTDKLIF.